These 32 T cell receptor beta chains were all obtained from the same sample, sequenced in a study of identical twins. Via MiXCR, TCRdb re-called the 5' RACE reads, giving one row per CDR3 protein. The table has about 250,000 distinct CDR3 sequences, about 8% seen once. The same sample was also studied in work on yellow fever vaccine responses in identical twins.

The sequencing input was CD8+ T cells sorted from blood. Receptors originate from a woman under 30 in good health.

V and J are TRBV14 and TRBJ2-2, with TRBD2 identical over 10 bases. This CDR3 is 17 amino acids long. Per germline, CDR1 SGHDN and CDR2 FVKESK. Trimming at V came to 4 bases and at J to 3 bases, leaving 8 bases not matched to a gene. As DNA, the CDR3 is TGTGCCAGCAGCCCTCCTCTAGCGGGGGCCTACACCGGGGAGCTGTTTTTT. The encoded protein is CASSPPLAGAYTGELFF.

This clonotype was seen a few times. V usage is TRBV5-1 and J usage is TRBJ2-7, with D possibly TRBD1 on 6 matching bases. The ends were cut back, 2 bases at V and 0 bases at J, with 9 bases in the middle. The length of the CDR3 is 14 residues. Germline assignment: CDR1 SGHRS and CDR2 YFSETQ. CDR3 nucleotide sequence: TGCGCCAGCAGCTTTCCGGACAGCTCCTACGAGCAGTACTTC. Its translation is CASSFPDSSYEQYF.

This clonotype was counted only a few times. The rearrangement uses TRBV29-1 and TRBJ2-3, with D perhaps assigned TRBD1 or TRBD2 (5 bases each). Germline V gene data show CDR1 as SQVTM and CDR2 as ANQGSEA. V lost 4 bases and J lost 4, with 15 bases in between. This CDR3 is built from 14 residues. The chain's CDR3 is CSVGGTTSPDTQYF. CDR3 coding DNA: TGCAGCGTTGGGGGGACGACTTCCCCAGATACGCAGTATTTT.

This clonotype was seen a few times. The CDR3 reads CASSPGQNYGYTF. Written as DNA, the CDR3 is TGTGCCAGCAGCCCGGGACAGAACTATGGCTACACCTTC. J is TRBJ1-2 and V is TRBV12-3 or TRBV12-4, with 7 bases that match TRBD1. This CDR3 is built from 13 residues. Trimming removed 6 bases from V and 2 bases from J; junction bases left unmatched: 3.

This clonotype was found many times. The chain recombines TRBV29-1 with TRBJ2-3, with D possibly being TRBD1 or TRBD2 (5 bases each). Germline loops: CDR1 SQVTM, CDR2 ANQGSEA. V shed 4 bases and J shed 2 bases, with 16 bases lying between them. The CDR3 runs to 15 residues. The chain's CDR3 is CSVAFQGGFTDTQYF. The CDR3 DNA follows: TGCAGCGTTGCCTTTCAGGGCGGGTTCACAGATACGCAGTATTTT.

In this sample, this clonotype turned up a few times. This chain uses TRBV20-1 with TRBJ2-2; 7 bases line up with TRBD1. The germline V gene encodes CDR1 DFQATT and CDR2 SNEGSKA (reference sequence). V gave up 5 bases and J gave up 1 base; unmatched junction bases: 1. CDR3 length: 13 amino acids. For the CDR3, the DNA is TGCAGTGCTCGGGACAGGAACACCGGGGAGCTGTTTTTT. Translated, it gives CSARDRNTGELFF.

The chain combines TRBV6-2 or TRBV6-3 with TRBJ2-1; D is possibly TRBD2 (6 bases). V lost 5 bases, J lost 3 bases, and 14 bases lay in between. Germline assignment: CDR1 MNHEY and CDR2 SVGEGT. CDR3 size: 15 residues. CDR3 amino acids: CASSPGVLLYNEQFF. The DNA of the CDR3 is TGTGCCAGCAGTCCGGGGGTACTGCTCTACAATGAGCAGTTCTTC.

This clonotype was seen more than once but under ten times. The chain couples TRBV7-2 to TRBJ1-4; D unclear. CDR3 length: 15 amino acids. V shed 1 base and J shed 6 bases, with 12 bases lying between them. Germline CDR1 and CDR2: SGHTA and FQGNSA. Written as DNA, the CDR3 is TGTGCCAGCAGCTTAGTCACAGCCCCGGATGAAAAACTGTTTTTT. Translated, it gives CASSLVTAPDEKLFF.

In its sample, this clonotype was seen a few times. This chain joins TRBV27 and TRBJ1-6; 7 nucleotides agree with TRBD1. Per the germline V gene, CDR1 is MNHEY and CDR2 is SMNVEV (reference sequence). This CDR3 region has 17 residues. V shed 1 base and J 0 bases; nucleotides not matched to a gene: 3. The CDR3 region has the DNA TGTGCCAGCAGTTTATACCGGGACAGCTCCTATAATTCACCCCTCCACTTT. This sequence encodes CASSLYRDSSYNSPLHF.

This clonotype was observed a handful of times. The chain has TRBV20-1 and TRBJ1-1; TRBD1 is a possible D gene (6 bases). Germline V gene data show CDR1 as DFQATT and CDR2 as SNEGSKA (reference sequence). This CDR3 region has 13 residues. Trimming left V 6 bases short and J 6 bases short, with 17 bases between. CDR3 nucleotides: TGCAGTGCACCGTGGACAGAGTCCGCTGAAGCTTTCTTT. It is translated as CSAPWTESAEAFF.

This clonotype occurred many times. The chain has TRBV4-1 and TRBJ2-6, with D possibly matching TRBD1 (6 bases). This CDR3 contains 21 residues. Germline lookup yields CDR1 MGHRA and CDR2 YSYEKL. Trimming stripped 1 base from V and 0 bases from J, with 22 bases between. The CDR3 nucleotides are TGCGCCAGCAGCCAAGGGGCCATGGACAGTACCCTCCCCTCTGGGGCCAACGTCCTGACTTTC. Amino acids: CASSQGAMDSTLPSGANVLTF.

This clonotype was counted only a few times. Here the CDR3 reads CASSLGDYKYEQYF. DNA of the CDR3: TGTGCCAGCAGCTTAGGAGACTATAAGTACGAGCAGTACTTC. The chain uses TRBV7-9 and TRBJ2-7, with TRBD2 as a possible D gene (5 bases). V shed 1 base and J shed 4 bases, with 11 bases lying between them. There are 14 residues in the CDR3. Germline loops: CDR1 SEHNR, CDR2 FQNEAQ (reference sequence).

This clonotype has at least ten counts. The chain couples TRBV7-2 to TRBJ2-5; the D is unclear. From germline, CDR1 is SGHTA and CDR2 FQGNSA. The CDR3 has 15 amino acids. V lost 0 bases and J lost 1, with 9 bases in between. CDR3 nucleotides: TGTGCCAGCAGCTTAGCGTGGCAGAGCCAAGAGACCCAGTACTTC. It yields the protein CASSLAWQSQETQYF.

In this sample, this clonotype turned up a few times. The rearrangement joins TRBV7-9 to TRBJ1-6; D is undetermined. V lost 5 bases and J lost 6, with 5 bases in between. Germline lookup yields CDR1 SEHNR and CDR2 FQNEAQ (reference sequence). The CDR3 contains 12 residues. DNA for the CDR3: TGTGCCAGCAGCCCCCTTAATTCACCCCTCCACTTT. This encodes CASSPLNSPLHF.

In its sample, this clonotype was seen a few times. The chain uses TRBV27 and TRBJ2-7; TRBD1 matches 8 bases. There are 12 residues in the CDR3. The V gene's germline CDR1 is MNHEY and CDR2 SMNVEV (reference sequence). Trimming cost V 2 bases and J 6 bases; bases outside gene matches: 0. CDR3: CASSLQGAEQYF. The CDR3 nucleotides are TGTGCCAGCAGTTTACAGGGGGCCGAGCAGTACTTC.

Only a few counts were recorded for this clonotype. This chain joins TRBV4-1 and TRBJ2-1; D unclear. V gave up 2 bases and J gave up 4 bases, with 12 bases separating them. CDR1 and CDR2 from the germline V gene are MGHRA and YSYEKL. The CDR3 runs to 15 residues. The CDR3: CASSQIISNYNEQFF. CDR3 DNA: TGCGCCAGCAGCCAAATTATTTCAAATTACAATGAGCAGTTCTTC.

This clonotype has only a few counts. The rearrangement joins TRBV6-1 to TRBJ2-5; D remains ambiguous. CDR3 length: 12 residues. V lost 1 base, J lost 5 bases, and 5 bases lay in between. CDR1 and CDR2 from the germline V gene are MNHNS and SASEGT. This CDR3 is CASSEVHETQYF. CDR3 DNA: TGTGCCAGCAGTGAAGTTCACGAGACCCAGTACTTC.

This clonotype occurred a few times. The chain employs TRBV7-9 and TRBJ2-7; unclear D gene. V dropped 6 bases and J dropped 5 bases, with 23 bases sitting between them. Germline V CDR1 and CDR2: SEHNR, FQNEAQ (reference sequence). This CDR3 comprises 16 residues. Written as DNA, the CDR3 is TGTGCCAGCAGGCATTCCTTCAGTGGTGACGGTCACGAGCAGTACTTC. This sequence encodes CASRHSFSGDGHEQYF.

The sample holds many counts of this clonotype. The rearrangement uses TRBV5-1 and TRBJ1-1; D remains unclear. This CDR3 is built from 14 residues. Trimming shortened V by 4 bases and J by 0 bases, and 10 bases separated the two germline ends. From germline, CDR1 is SGHRS and CDR2 YFSETQ. CDR3 loop: CASSRAALNTEAFF. In DNA, the CDR3 is TGCGCCAGCAGCAGGGCTGCTCTGAACACTGAAGCTTTCTTT.

This clonotype was detected a few times. The V and J genes are TRBV7-9 and TRBJ2-2; TRBD1 matches at 10 bases. CDR3 length: 14 amino acids. V dropped 5 bases and J dropped 7; count of bases not matched to a gene: 4. From germline, CDR1 is SEHNR and CDR2 FQNEAQ (reference sequence). The CDR3 loop reads CASSATGGGGELFF. For the CDR3, the DNA is TGTGCCAGCAGCGCGACAGGGGGCGGCGGGGAGCTGTTTTTT.

The chain recombines TRBV21-1 with TRBJ1-2; the D segment call TRBD1 is taken from the table without a DNA check. TRBV21-1 is termed a pseudogene. The CDR3 runs 15 residues. The CDR3 DNA is TGTGCCAGCAGCAAGGGGCAGGGGCGAATCTATGGCTACACCTTC. Encoded protein: CASSKGQGRIYGYTF.

This clonotype was picked up many times. This rearrangement joins TRBV12-3 or TRBV12-4 to TRBJ2-3; maybe TRBD2 (5 bases). V lost 6 bases and J lost 2, with 12 bases in between. This CDR3 is 14 amino acids long. The chain's CDR3 is CASRSGGSTDTQYF. CDR3 nucleotides: TGTGCCAGCAGATCTGGAGGTTCCACAGATACGCAGTATTTT.

This clonotype has a handful of counts. V and J are TRBV20-1 and TRBJ2-1, with D uncertain. Trimming took off 1 base at V and 2 bases at J, with 12 bases between the two ends. The length of the CDR3 is 15 residues. CDR1 DFQATT and CDR2 SNEGSKA come from the germline V gene (reference sequence). For the CDR3, the DNA is TGCAGTGCTAGAGCCATAGCCGTCGCCTACAATGAGCAGTTCTTC. This sequence encodes CSARAIAVAYNEQFF.

This clonotype appeared many times. V is TRBV9 and J is TRBJ2-1; the D gene is possibly TRBD2 (5 bases). Trimming stripped 0 bases from V and 4 bases from J, with 8 bases between. The CDR3 covers 14 residues. Per the germline V gene, CDR1 is SGDLS and CDR2 is YYNGEE. The CDR3 region is CASSVGGGYNEQFF. DNA of the CDR3: TGTGCCAGCAGCGTAGGTGGAGGTTACAATGAGCAGTTCTTC.

This clonotype came up a few times. This chain uses TRBV7-8 with TRBJ1-4, with 8 bases aligning to TRBD1. Germline V gene data show CDR1 as SGHVS and CDR2 as FQNEAQ. The CDR3 loop spans 17 amino acids. Trimming cost V 2 bases and J 3 bases; bases outside gene matches: 8. In DNA, the CDR3 is TGTGCCAGCAGCTTATCAGGGGGCGAGGGGGCTAATGAAAAACTGTTTTTT. Protein: CASSLSGGEGANEKLFF.

This clonotype was picked up a small number of times. The gene calls are TRBV3-1 and TRBJ2-1, with 9 bases lining up with TRBD2. V lost 4 bases and J lost 0; bases outside the gene matches: 16. Germline CDR1 reads LGHDT; CDR2 reads YNNKEL (reference sequence). The CDR3 loop spans 20 amino acids. CDR3 coding DNA: TGTGCCAGCAGCCCGAGCGGGGGGTCCGTGTTTTCAAGCTCCTACAATGAGCAGTTCTTC. Protein product: CASSPSGGSVFSSSYNEQFF.

This clonotype was seen ten or more times. The chain carries TRBV7-9 and TRBJ2-1; 9 bases line up with TRBD1. After removal of 5 bases from V and 6 bases from J, the junction contained 2 bases not matched to a gene. This CDR3 has 13 residues. Germline loops: CDR1 SEHNR, CDR2 FQNEAQ (reference sequence). CDR3 bases: TGTGCCAGCAGCCCGACAGGGGGCAATGAGCAGTTCTTC. Residues: CASSPTGGNEQFF.

This clonotype turned up a few times. V and J are TRBV7-8 and TRBJ2-3; 11 nucleotides line up with TRBD2. Germline assignment: CDR1 SGHVS and CDR2 FQNEAQ. The CDR3 spans 17 residues. Trimming cost V 4 bases and J 0 bases; bases outside gene matches: 6. The CDR3 protein is CASSSRLAGISTDTQYF. In DNA form, the CDR3 reads TGTGCCAGCAGCTCCCGACTAGCGGGGATTAGCACAGATACGCAGTATTTT.

This clonotype was recorded a few times. V is TRBV7-6 and J is TRBJ2-1, with D possibly being TRBD2 (5 bases). V dropped 5 bases and J dropped 0 bases, with 14 bases sitting between them. The CDR3 contains 16 residues. CDR1 and CDR2 (germline): SGHVS, FNYEAQ. DNA for the CDR3: TGTGCCAGCAGCATCAATAGCGCAAGCTCCTACAATGAGCAGTTCTTC. It translates to CASSINSASSYNEQFF.

The genes are TRBV4-3 and TRBJ2-2; D may be TRBD1 or TRBD2 (5 bases each). With 0 bases removed from V and 7 bases from J, the gap between germline ends came to 9 bases. Germline lookup yields CDR1 LGHNA and CDR2 YSLEER. The CDR3 spans 14 residues. CDR3 residues: CASSQDGAGGELFF. The CDR3 nucleotides are TGCGCCAGCAGCCAAGACGGGGCCGGCGGGGAGCTGTTTTTT.

The chain carries TRBV20-1 and TRBJ2-3; D is unclear. The CDR3 is 10 amino acids. Germline CDR1 is DFQATT and CDR2 is SNEGSKA (reference sequence). The CDR3, as DNA: TGCAGCGGCCCACGCCCTACGCAGTATTTT. It is translated as CSGPRPTQYF.

This clonotype has just a few counts. The gene calls are TRBV6-6 and TRBJ2-1; a possible D gene is TRBD1 (6 bases). The V end lost 7 bases, the J end lost 2 bases, and 9 bases lay between the germline ends. Looked up from germline, CDR1 is MNHNY and CDR2 is SVGAGI (reference sequence). The CDR3 contains 13 residues. CDR3 in amino acids: CASTPGAYNEQFF. The CDR3, as DNA: TGTGCCAGCACCCCAGGGGCCTACAATGAGCAGTTCTTC.